A selection of T cell receptor beta chains follows, all from one sample in a study of T cells in Graves' hyperthyroidism and ophthalmopathy. TCRdb analysed the multiplex PCR reads with MiXCR anew, one entry per CDR3 protein. The repertoire includes about 640,000 distinct CDR3 sequences, about 14% of them detected once, and roughly an eighth sits in the top ten. The material sequenced was blood. These receptors came from a woman in her 50s with Graves' ophthalmopathy. CDR3s include the opening cysteine and the closing phenylalanine or tryptophan. D genes are given only for firm matches. Size is omitted from some rows. Given values are once, few, many or a class for expanded clones.

D gene,J gene,clone size,V gene,CDR3 DNA,CDR3 protein
TRBD2,TRBJ2-1,many,TRBV2,TGTGCCACAAAGCGGGAGGGTTACAATGAGCAGTTCTTC,CATKREGYNEQFF
-,TRBJ2-3,few,TRBV28,TGTGCCAGCAGTTCCCGGTGGAGGGGGCCCACAGATACGCAGTATTTT,CASSSRWRGPTDTQYF
TRBD2,TRBJ2-7,-,TRBV20-1,TGCAGTGCTTTAGCGGGACTATCCTACGAGCAGTACTTC,CSALAGLSYEQYF
-,TRBJ2-7,-,TRBV6-5,TGTGCCAGCAGTTACCCCCGGGACGGGCTAAGAGGTGGCGAGCAGTACTTC,CASSYPRDGLRGGEQYF
-,TRBJ1-2,many,TRBV6-1,TGTGCCAGCAGTTATACGGGGGTCTATGGCTACACCTTC,CASSYTGVYGYTF
-,TRBJ1-2,many,TRBV28,TGTGCCAGCAGTTTAGGAGGGAACTATTACGGCTACACCTTC,CASSLGGNYYGYTF
-,TRBJ1-2,many,TRBV18,TGTGCCAGCTCACCACTCGCCCCACTTGAGTATGGCTACACCTTC,CASSPLAPLEYGYTF
TRBD2,TRBJ2-1,few,TRBV27,TGTGCCAGCAGTTTCCAAGCCGGGGCTAGCGGTTTATACAATGAGCAGTTCTTC,CASSFQAGASGLYNEQFF
TRBD2,TRBJ2-3,many,TRBV11-2,TGTGCCAGCAGCTTAGTATTGCTAGCGGGCCGCACAGATACGCAGTATTTT,CASSLVLLAGRTDTQYF
-,TRBJ1-2,-,TRBV6-1,TGTGCCAGCGGAACGAGAGGGGGCTATGGCTACACCTTC,CASGTRGGYGYTF
TRBD1,TRBJ1-4,once,TRBV19,TGTGCCAGTAGTACGGGACAGGCAGTTGAAAAACTGTTTTTT,CASSTGQAVEKLFF
-,TRBJ1-2,few,TRBV12-3/TRBV12-4,TGTGCCAGCAGTTTCCCTCGGGGCTATGGCTACACCTTC,CASSFPRGYGYTF
-,TRBJ2-6,-,TRBV29-1,TGCAGCGTTGAAGATCAGGGTCCGTCTGGGGCCAACGTCCTGACTTTC,CSVEDQGPSGANVLTF
-,TRBJ2-1,-,TRBV28,TGTGCCAGCAGCTTTAGAGGAGGAGTGAGCAATGAGCAGTTCTTC,CASSFRGGVSNEQFF
-,TRBJ1-1,-,TRBV7-8,TGTGCCAGCAGCTTTCGGAGGGTTCCGAACACTGAAGCTTTCTTT,CASSFRRVPNTEAFF
TRBD1,TRBJ1-1,-,TRBV11-2,TGTGCCAGCAGCTTAAGACAGGGTGGCACTGAAGCTTTCTTT,CASSLRQGGTEAFF
-,TRBJ2-5,many,TRBV25-1,TGTGCCAGCAGTGATGCCGGGAGAGGGGATGTAGAGACCCAGTACTTC,CASSDAGRGDVETQYF
TRBD1,TRBJ2-7,many,TRBV28,TGTGCCAGCAGCAGGGACAGGGTTACCTACGAGCAGTACTTC,CASSRDRVTYEQYF
TRBD2,TRBJ2-3,many,TRBV14,TGTGCCAGCAGCGCGGGAGATCCTCTCACAGATACGCAGTATTTT,CASSAGDPLTDTQYF
-,TRBJ2-5,few,TRBV28,TGTGCCAGCAGTAATTATAGAGAGACCCAGTACTTC,CASSNYRETQYF
-,TRBJ2-7,-,TRBV27,TGTGCCAGCAGTCTATCCCAGGGGATCGGCGAGCAGTACTTC,CASSLSQGIGEQYF
-,TRBJ2-7,-,TRBV7-6,TGTGCCAGCAGCTTATCATCCGGACAGTTGCCGGCGGGACCCTACGAGCAGTACTTC,CASSLSSGQLPAGPYEQYF
-,TRBJ2-3,-,TRBV6-2/TRBV6-3,TGTGCCAGCACCCCACCGGGGAGCACAGATACGCAGTATTTT,CASTPPGSTDTQYF
-,TRBJ2-7,many,TRBV7-8,TGTGCCAGCAGCTTAGCAGTCCAGCGAGCCTTCTACGAGCAGTACTTC,CASSLAVQRAFYEQYF
TRBD2,TRBJ2-5,many,TRBV18,TGTGCCAGCTCACCCATTTCTAGCGGCATACAAGAGACCCAGTACTTC,CASSPISSGIQETQYF
-,TRBJ1-1,many,TRBV3-1,TGTGCCAGCAGCCAAGTAGGGGCGATCACTGAAGCTTTCTTT,CASSQVGAITEAFF
-,TRBJ2-1,few,TRBV11-2,TGTGCCAGCAGCCCCGGACGCGCGGGATCCTACAATGAGCAGTTCTTC,CASSPGRAGSYNEQFF
-,TRBJ2-1,few,TRBV24-1,TGTGCCACCAGTGATGTCGCGGGTTCCTACAATGAGCAGTTCTTC,CATSDVAGSYNEQFF
TRBD2,TRBJ2-1,many,TRBV7-9,TGTGCCAGCAGCGGGAGGGGACTAGGGTTCAATGAGCAGTTCTTC,CASSGRGLGFNEQFF
TRBD2,TRBJ2-7,-,TRBV20-1,TGCAGTGCTAGAGAAGGTAGCGGGGCTTTCTACGAGCAGTACTTC,CSAREGSGAFYEQYF
-,TRBJ2-3,-,TRBV4-1,TGCGCCAGCAGCCAAGCACGGGCGGGTACGCAGTATTTT,CASSQARAGTQYF
-,TRBJ2-3,-,TRBV5-5,TGTGCCAGCAGCGAGAAGTGGACAGATACGCAGTATTTT,CASSEKWTDTQYF
TRBD1,TRBJ2-7,many,TRBV20-1,TGCAGTGCTACGACAGGGGTCTCGTACGAGCAGTACTTC,CSATTGVSYEQYF
-,TRBJ1-1,-,TRBV20-1,TGCAGTGCTAGAGATACAGGGCGGTACGAAGCTTTCTTT,CSARDTGRYEAFF
TRBD2,TRBJ2-3,many,TRBV5-1,TGCGCCAGCAGCTTTGGCGGGAGTAGAACAGATACGCAGTATTTT,CASSFGGSRTDTQYF
TRBD2,TRBJ2-7,-,TRBV4-2,TGTGCCAGCAGCTACGTACTAGCGGCGTCCTACGAGCAGTACTTC,CASSYVLAASYEQYF
-,TRBJ1-5,many,TRBV4-3,TGCGCCAGCAGCCAAAGGACAAATAGCAATCAGCCCCAGCATTTT,CASSQRTNSNQPQHF
TRBD2,TRBJ2-1,-,TRBV13,TGTGCCAGCAGCCAGACTAGCGGGAGTTTGTTCTTC,CASSQTSGSLFF
TRBD2,TRBJ2-1,-,TRBV5-1,TGCGCCAGCAGCTTGGAGGCTAGCGGAGACTACAATGAGCAGTTCTTC,CASSLEASGDYNEQFF
-,TRBJ2-1,many,TRBV11-2,TGTGCCAGCAGCTTAGGGGGTGGGGGGCTGAATGAGCAGTTCTTC,CASSLGGGGLNEQFF
TRBD2,TRBJ2-3,many,TRBV15,TGTGCCACCAGGGACATAGCGGGAGGGTTTACAGATACGCAGTATTTT,CATRDIAGGFTDTQYF
TRBD2,TRBJ2-7,-,TRBV20-1,TGCAGTGCTAGAACTAGCGGGGGGAGGGGGGAGCAGTACTTC,CSARTSGGRGEQYF
-,TRBJ2-1,many,TRBV18,TGTGCCAGCTCACCCCCTAACACCGGGCCCAGCCGCAATGAGCAGTTCTTC,CASSPPNTGPSRNEQFF
TRBD1,TRBJ1-1,once,TRBV27,TGTGCCAGCAGTTTATTTAGGTTTGCGACAGGGGGGATGAACACTGAAGCTTTCTTT,CASSLFRFATGGMNTEAFF
-,TRBJ2-3,many,TRBV7-6,TGTGCCAGCAGCTTTACCCCTAGCGCTGTCACAGATACGCAGTATTTT,CASSFTPSAVTDTQYF
TRBD2,TRBJ2-5,-,TRBV29-1,TGCAGCGTTGTGGGGACTAGGCGGGCTGACCAAGAGACCCAGTACTTC,CSVVGTRRADQETQYF
-,TRBJ1-1,many,TRBV13,TGTGCCAGCAGCTTATTAGGAACGACGCACACTGAAGCTTTCTTT,CASSLLGTTHTEAFF
TRBD2,TRBJ2-1,few,TRBV29-1,TGCAGCGTTGTAGCGGGAGGGAGCAATGAGCAGTTCTTC,CSVVAGGSNEQFF
-,TRBJ2-7,many,TRBV10-3,TGTGCCATCAGTCATTCGGCAAGCTCCTACGAGCAGTACTTC,CAISHSASSYEQYF
TRBD2,TRBJ2-7,few,TRBV4-2,TGTGCCAGCAGCCCACTTAGCGGGGCCTACGAGCAGTACTTC,CASSPLSGAYEQYF